Below, 5 T cell receptor beta chains from the same sample are listed, as sequenced in a study of blood T cell repertoires in COVID-19. Measured with immunoSEQ multiplex PCR; TCRdb has only the in-frame clones, and not every one. The sample has roughly 250,000 clones, roughly 90% seen once. Sequenced sample: peripheral blood. The source is a man in his 60s who had recovered from COVID-19.

The J gene is TRBJ1-3, the V gene TRBV5-1, with unresolved D. Germline V CDR1 and CDR2: SGHRS, YFSETQ. This CDR3 region has 17 residues. V lost 0 bases, J lost 0 bases, and 13 bases lay in between. The CDR3 loop reads CASSLVSRRISGNTIYF. CDR3 in DNA: TGCGCCAGCAGCTTGGTGTCGCGGCGGATCTCTGGAAACACCATATATTTT. Full variable domain (outside the CDR3, taken from reference TRBV5-1 and TRBJ1-3): KAGVTQTPRYLIKTRGQQVTLSCSPISGHRSVSWYQQTPGQGLQFLFEYFSETQRNKGNFPGRFSGRQFSNSRSEMNVSTLELGDSALYLCASSLVSRRISGNTIYFGEGSWLTVV.

The chain couples TRBV27 to TRBJ1-1, with a tentative D call TRBD1 (5 bases). V was trimmed by 1 base and J by 2 bases, leaving 17 bases between them. Germline V lookup: CDR1 MNHEY, CDR2 SMNVEV (reference sequence). This CDR3 spans 17 amino acids. As DNA, the CDR3 is TGTGCCAGCAGTTTATACAGGCGAAACCAGTTTAACACTGAAGCTTTCTTT. It specifies CASSLYRRNQFNTEAFF.

There are a few counts of this clone. CDR3 loop: CASSMIQGNYGYTF. The CDR3 nucleotides are TGTGCCAGTAGTATGATTCAGGGAAACTATGGCTACACCTTC. The chain links TRBV19 to TRBJ1-2; a possible D gene is TRBD1 (5 bases). This CDR3 has 14 amino acids. The germline V gene has CDR1 LNHDA and CDR2 SQIVND (reference sequence). The V and J ends lost 3 bases and 2 bases respectively, with 10 bases between them.

This clone was seen just once. The chain recombines TRBV9 with TRBJ1-6, with D unresolved. In germline, CDR1 is SGDLS, CDR2 YYNGEE. V was trimmed by 2 bases and J by 8 bases, leaving 8 bases between them. The length of the CDR3 is 13 residues. This chain's CDR3 is CASSVLIDSPLHF. CDR3 nucleotides: TGTGCCAGCAGCGTTCTTATAGATTCACCCCTCCACTTT.

V and J are TRBV7-2 and TRBJ1-6, with a tentative D call TRBD1 (5 bases). Germline V gives CDR1 SGHTA, CDR2 FQGNSA. CDR3 length: 15 residues. V dropped 7 bases and J dropped 5 bases, with 15 bases sitting between them. CDR3 residues: CASTPRQGHNSPLHF. In DNA, the CDR3 is TGTGCCAGCACCCCGAGGCAGGGCCATAATTCACCCCTCCACTTT.